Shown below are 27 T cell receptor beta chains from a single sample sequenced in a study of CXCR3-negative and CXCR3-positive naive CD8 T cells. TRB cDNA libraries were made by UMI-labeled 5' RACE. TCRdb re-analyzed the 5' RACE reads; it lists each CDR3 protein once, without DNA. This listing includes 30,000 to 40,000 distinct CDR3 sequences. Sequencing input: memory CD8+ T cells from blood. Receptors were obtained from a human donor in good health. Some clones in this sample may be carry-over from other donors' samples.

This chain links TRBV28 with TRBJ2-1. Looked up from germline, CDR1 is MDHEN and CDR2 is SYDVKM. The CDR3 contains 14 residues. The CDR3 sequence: CASSLGDDLDEQFF.

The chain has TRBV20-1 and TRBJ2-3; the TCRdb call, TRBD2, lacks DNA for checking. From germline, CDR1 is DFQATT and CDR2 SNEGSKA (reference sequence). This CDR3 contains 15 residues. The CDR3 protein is CSAIDLAPSTDTQYF.

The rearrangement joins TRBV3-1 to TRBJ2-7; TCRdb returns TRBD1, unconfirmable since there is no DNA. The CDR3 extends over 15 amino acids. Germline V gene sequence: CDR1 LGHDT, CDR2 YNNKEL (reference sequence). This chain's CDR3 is CASSPGAGVSYEQYF.

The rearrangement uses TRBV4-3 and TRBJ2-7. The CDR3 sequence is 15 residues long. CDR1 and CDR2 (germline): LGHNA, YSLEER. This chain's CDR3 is CASSQDAGSSYEQYF.

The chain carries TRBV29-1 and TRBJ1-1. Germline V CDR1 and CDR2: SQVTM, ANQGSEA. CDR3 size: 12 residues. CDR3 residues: CSVPVMNTEAFF.

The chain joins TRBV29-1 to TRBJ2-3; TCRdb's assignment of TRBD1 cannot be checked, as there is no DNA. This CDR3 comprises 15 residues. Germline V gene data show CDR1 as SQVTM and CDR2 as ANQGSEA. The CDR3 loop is CSVEGQGAGTDTQYF.

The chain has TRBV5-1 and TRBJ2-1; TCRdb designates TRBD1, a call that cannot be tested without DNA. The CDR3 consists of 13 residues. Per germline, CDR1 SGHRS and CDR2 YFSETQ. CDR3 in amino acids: CASSSGYSYEQFF. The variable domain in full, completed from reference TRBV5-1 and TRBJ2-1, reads KAGVTQTPRYLIKTRGQQVTLSCSPISGHRSVSWYQQTPGQGLQFLFEYFSETQRNKGNFPGRFSGRQFSNSRSEMNVSTLELGDSALYLCASSSGYSYEQFFGPGTRLTVL.

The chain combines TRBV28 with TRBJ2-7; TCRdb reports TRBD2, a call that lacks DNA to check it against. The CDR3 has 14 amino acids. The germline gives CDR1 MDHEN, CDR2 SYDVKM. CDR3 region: CASSLTSGAYEQYF. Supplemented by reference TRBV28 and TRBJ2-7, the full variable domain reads DVKVTQSSRYLVKRTGEKVFLECVQDMDHENMFWYRQDPGLGLRLIYFSYDVKMKEKGDIPEGYSVSREKKERFSLILESASTNQTSMYLCASSLTSGAYEQYFGPGTRLTVT.

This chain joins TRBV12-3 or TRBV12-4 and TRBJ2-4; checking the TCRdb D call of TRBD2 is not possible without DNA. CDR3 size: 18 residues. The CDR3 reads CASSLVTSGQLAKNIQYF.

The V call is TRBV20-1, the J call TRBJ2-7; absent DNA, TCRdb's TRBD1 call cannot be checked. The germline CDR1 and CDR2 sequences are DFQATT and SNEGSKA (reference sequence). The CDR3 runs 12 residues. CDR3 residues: CSASRDGLEQYF.

The CDR3 sequence is CASSYPDTDTGELFF. The rearrangement joins TRBV6-2 or TRBV6-3 to TRBJ2-2. CDR1 MNHEY and CDR2 SVGEGT come from the germline V gene. This CDR3 is 15 amino acids long.

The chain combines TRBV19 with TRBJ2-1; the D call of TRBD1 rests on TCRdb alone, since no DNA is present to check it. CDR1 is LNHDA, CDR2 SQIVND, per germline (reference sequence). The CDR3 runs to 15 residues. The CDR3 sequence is CASSMGGSSYNEQFF.

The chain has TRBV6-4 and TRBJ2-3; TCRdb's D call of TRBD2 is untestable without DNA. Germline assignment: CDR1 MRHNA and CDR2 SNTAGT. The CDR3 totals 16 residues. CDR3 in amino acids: CASSEAGTSSADTQYF.

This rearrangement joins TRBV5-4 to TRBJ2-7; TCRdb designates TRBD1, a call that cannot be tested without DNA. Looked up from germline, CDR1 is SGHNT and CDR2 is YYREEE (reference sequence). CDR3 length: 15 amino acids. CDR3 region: CASSVPGLGSYEQYF.

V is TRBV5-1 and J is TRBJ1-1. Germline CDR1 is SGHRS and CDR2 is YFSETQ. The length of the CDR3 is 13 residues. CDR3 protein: CASSLAMATEAFF. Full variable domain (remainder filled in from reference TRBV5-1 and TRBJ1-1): KAGVTQTPRYLIKTRGQQVTLSCSPISGHRSVSWYQQTPGQGLQFLFEYFSETQRNKGNFPGRFSGRQFSNSRSEMNVSTLELGDSALYLCASSLAMATEAFFGQGTRLTVV.

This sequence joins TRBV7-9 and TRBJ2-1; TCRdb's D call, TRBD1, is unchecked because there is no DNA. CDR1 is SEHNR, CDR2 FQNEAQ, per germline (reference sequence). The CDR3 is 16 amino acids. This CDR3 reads CASSLNEGSSTKKQFF.

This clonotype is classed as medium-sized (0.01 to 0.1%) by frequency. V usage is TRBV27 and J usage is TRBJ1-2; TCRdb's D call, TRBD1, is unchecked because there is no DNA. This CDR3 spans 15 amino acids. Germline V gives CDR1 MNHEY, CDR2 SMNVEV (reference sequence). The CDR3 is CASSWGTGVRGGYTF.

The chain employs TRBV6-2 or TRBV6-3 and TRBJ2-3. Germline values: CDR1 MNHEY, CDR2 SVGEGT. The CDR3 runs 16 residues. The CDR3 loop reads CASRHSLGGSTDTQYF.

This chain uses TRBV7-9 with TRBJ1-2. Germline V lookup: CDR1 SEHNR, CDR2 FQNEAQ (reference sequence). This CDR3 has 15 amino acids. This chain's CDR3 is CASSLFEGLNYGYTF.

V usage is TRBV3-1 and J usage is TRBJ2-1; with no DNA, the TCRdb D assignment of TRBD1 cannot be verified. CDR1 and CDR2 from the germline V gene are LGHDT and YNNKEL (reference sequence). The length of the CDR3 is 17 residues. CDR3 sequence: CASSQERDGGVYNEQFF.

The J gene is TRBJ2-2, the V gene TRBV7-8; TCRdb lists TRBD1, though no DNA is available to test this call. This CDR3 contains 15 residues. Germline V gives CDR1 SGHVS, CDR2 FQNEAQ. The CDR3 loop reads CAIRAGTGDPGELFF. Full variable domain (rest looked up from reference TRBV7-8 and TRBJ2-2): GAGVSQSPRYKVAKRGQDVALRCDPISGHVSLFWYQQALGQGPEFLTYFQNEAQLDKSGLPSDRFFAERPEGSVSTLKIQRTQQEDSAVYLCAIRAGTGDPGELFFGEGSRLTVL.

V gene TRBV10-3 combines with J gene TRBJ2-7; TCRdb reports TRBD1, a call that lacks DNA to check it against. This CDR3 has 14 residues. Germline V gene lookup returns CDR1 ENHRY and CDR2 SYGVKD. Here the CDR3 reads CAISEVGVGYEQYF.

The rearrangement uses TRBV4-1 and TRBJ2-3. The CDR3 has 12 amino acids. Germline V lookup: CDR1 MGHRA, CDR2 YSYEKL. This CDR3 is CASRDGRTTQYF.

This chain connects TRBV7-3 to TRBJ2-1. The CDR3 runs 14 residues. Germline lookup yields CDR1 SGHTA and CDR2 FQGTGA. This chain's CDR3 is CASSLLQTNNERFF.

The CDR3 loop reads CASRDREETQYF. V usage is TRBV6-5 and J usage is TRBJ2-5; the D call of TRBD1 rests on TCRdb alone, since no DNA is present to check it. The germline V gene has CDR1 MNHEY and CDR2 SVGAGI. This CDR3 is built from 12 residues.

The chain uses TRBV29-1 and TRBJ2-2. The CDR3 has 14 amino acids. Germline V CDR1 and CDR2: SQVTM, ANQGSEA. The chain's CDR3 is CSVETKANTGELFF.

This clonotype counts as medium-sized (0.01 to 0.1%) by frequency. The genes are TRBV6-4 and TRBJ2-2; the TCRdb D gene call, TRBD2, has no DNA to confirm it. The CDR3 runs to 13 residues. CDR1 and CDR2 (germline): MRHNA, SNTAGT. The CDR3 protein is CASSGGATGELFF.